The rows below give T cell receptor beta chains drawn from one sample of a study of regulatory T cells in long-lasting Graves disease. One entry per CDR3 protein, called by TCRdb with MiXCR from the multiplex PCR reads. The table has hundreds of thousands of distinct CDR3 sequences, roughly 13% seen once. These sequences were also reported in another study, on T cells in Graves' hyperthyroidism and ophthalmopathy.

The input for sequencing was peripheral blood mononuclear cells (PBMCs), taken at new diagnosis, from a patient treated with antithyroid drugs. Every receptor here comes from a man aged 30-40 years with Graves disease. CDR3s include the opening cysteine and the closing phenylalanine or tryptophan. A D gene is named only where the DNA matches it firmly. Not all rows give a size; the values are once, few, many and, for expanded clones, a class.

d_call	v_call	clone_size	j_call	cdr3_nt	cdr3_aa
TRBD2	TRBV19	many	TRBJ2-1	TGTGCCAGTAGTATAGTTCGGGAGGCCCCCAATGAGCAGTTCTTC	CASSIVREAPNEQFF
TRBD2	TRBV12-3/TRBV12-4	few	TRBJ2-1	TGTGCCAGCAGTGCCCAAGGGGTAGCGGGGCCAAAGGGGCTCTCCTACAATGAGCCGTTCTTC	CASSAQGVAGPKGLSYNEPFF
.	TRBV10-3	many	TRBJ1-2	TGTGCCATATACGAGGGGTCCTATGGCTACACCTTC	CAIYEGSYGYTF
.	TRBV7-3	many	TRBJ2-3	TGTGCCAGCAGCTTATTTGGCCCGGATACGCAGTATTTT	CASSLFGPDTQYF
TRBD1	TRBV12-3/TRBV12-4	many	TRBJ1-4	TGTGCCAGCAATCCCTCCCCCGGGACAGAAACTAAACTGTTTTTT	CASNPSPGTETKLFF
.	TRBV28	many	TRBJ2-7	TGTGCCAGCAGTTTGCCGCCCTACGAGCAGTACTTC	CASSLPPYEQYF
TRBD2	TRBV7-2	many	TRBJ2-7	TGTGCCAGCAGCTTAGGCTCTAGCGGGAGGGCCGACGAGCAGTACTTC	CASSLGSSGRADEQYF
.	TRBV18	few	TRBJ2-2	TGTGCCAGCTCACCAAGCTGGGACGGAACCGGGGAGCTGTTTTTT	CASSPSWDGTGELFF
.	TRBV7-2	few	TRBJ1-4	TGTGCCAGCAGCTCCGAGGGGCGGGGTATCGAAAAACTGTTTTTT	CASSSEGRGIEKLFF
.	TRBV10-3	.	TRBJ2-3	TGTGCCATCACCGAGGGACGGTGGGGGACTAGCACAGATACGCAGTATTTT	CAITEGRWGTSTDTQYF
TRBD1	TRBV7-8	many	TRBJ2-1	TGTGCCAGCAGCTTGGCAGGGGGCCGAATCAGTAACAATGAGCAGTTCTTC	CASSLAGGRISNNEQFF
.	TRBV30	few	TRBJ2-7	TGTGCCTGGAGTAGGTTGGGCAGGGATCGTGAGCAGTACTTC	CAWSRLGRDREQYF
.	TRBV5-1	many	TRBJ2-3	TGCGCCAGCAGCTTGGAAGGGCGCACAGATACGCAGTATTTT	CASSLEGRTDTQYF
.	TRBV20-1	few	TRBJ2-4	TGCAGTAGTGACAGGCTAGCCAAAAACATTCAGTACTTC	CSSDRLAKNIQYF
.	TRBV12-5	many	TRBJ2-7	TGTGCTAGTGGAGGGCAATTTTTCTACGAGCAGTACTTC	CASGGQFFYEQYF
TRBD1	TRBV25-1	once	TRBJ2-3	TGTGCCAGTGGGACAGGGGCAAATACGCAGTATTTT	CASGTGANTQYF
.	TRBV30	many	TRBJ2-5	TGTGCCTGGAGAAGGGAGACCCAGTACTTC	CAWRRETQYF
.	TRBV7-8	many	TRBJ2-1	TGTGCCAGCAGCTTAGCGGTCATAACCAGCGGGCTTTCCTGCAATGAGCAGTTCTTC	CASSLAVITSGLSCNEQFF
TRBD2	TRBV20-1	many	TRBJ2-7	TGCAGTGCTAGGACTAGCGGGACCTACGAGCAGTACTTC	CSARTSGTYEQYF
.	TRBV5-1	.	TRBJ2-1	TGCGCCAGCAGTACATTTAAAACCTACAATGAGCAGTTCTTC	CASSTFKTYNEQFF
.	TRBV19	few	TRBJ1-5	TGTGCCGGCCGTCCAGGTGTCAATCAGCCCCAGCATTTT	CAGRPGVNQPQHF
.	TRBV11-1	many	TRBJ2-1	TGTGCCAGCAGCTTATCCGAATATAGCTCCTACAATGAGCAGTTCTTC	CASSLSEYSSYNEQFF
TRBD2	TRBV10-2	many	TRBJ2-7	TGCGCCAGCAGTCTGTATACTAGCGGGAAACCCCGTGAGTACGAGCAGTACTTC	CASSLYTSGKPREYEQYF
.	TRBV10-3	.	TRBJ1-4	TGTGCCATAGGGAATCAGGAGGAAAAACTGTTTTTT	CAIGNQEEKLFF
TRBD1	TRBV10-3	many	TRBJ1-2	TGTGCCATCAGTGTGTCCCGGGACAGGATCTATGGCTACACCTTC	CAISVSRDRIYGYTF
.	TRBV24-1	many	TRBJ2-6	TGTGCCACCAGTGATGCCGGGGCCCGTTGGGCCAACGTCCTGACTTTC	CATSDAGARWANVLTF
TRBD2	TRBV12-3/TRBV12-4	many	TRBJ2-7	TGTGCCAGCAGTTTAGCAGGGGTAGCGGGAGACTACGAGCAGTACTTC	CASSLAGVAGDYEQYF
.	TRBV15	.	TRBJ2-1	TGTGCCACCAGCAGACGGGTAGCGGACCCATACAATGAGCAGTTCTTC	CATSRRVADPYNEQFF
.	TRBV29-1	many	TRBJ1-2	TGCAGCGTTGACAATCGGAGTTATGGCTACACCTTC	CSVDNRSYGYTF
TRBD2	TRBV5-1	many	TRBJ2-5	TGCGCCAGCAGCTCCGGGACTAGCGGGAGGGCCGCGGGGGAGACCCAGTACTTC	CASSSGTSGRAAGETQYF
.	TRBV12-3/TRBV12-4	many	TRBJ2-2	TGTGCCAGCAGTTTCAGGGCAAACACCGGGGAGCTGTTTTTT	CASSFRANTGELFF
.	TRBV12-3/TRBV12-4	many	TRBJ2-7	TGTGCCAGCAGTTTAGGGGCTCGCTCCTACGAGCAGTACTTC	CASSLGARSYEQYF
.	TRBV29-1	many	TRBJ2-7	TGCAGCGTTGAAATCCTTACCACCTACGAGCAGTACTTC	CSVEILTTYEQYF
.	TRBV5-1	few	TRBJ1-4	TGCGCCAGCAGACATCTGGGGGGAGAGGAAAAACTGTTTTTT	CASRHLGGEEKLFF
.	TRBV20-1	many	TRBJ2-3	TGCAGTGCTTCCGGGAGCGGAGATACGCAGTATTTT	CSASGSGDTQYF
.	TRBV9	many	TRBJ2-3	TGTGCCAGCACCCGAGGGACCTCGGCAGATACGCAGTATTTT	CASTRGTSADTQYF
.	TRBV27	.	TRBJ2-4	TGTGCCAGCAGCCCGGAGTGGCCTTCTGACATTCAGTACTTC	CASSPEWPSDIQYF
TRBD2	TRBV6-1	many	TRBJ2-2	TGTGCCAGCAGTGATTGGGCGGGAGGGCCGCGCACCGGGGAGCTGTTTTTT	CASSDWAGGPRTGELFF
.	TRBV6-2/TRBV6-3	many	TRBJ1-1	TGTGCCAGCAGTTACGGTTCGGGGAACACTGAAGCTTTCTTT	CASSYGSGNTEAFF
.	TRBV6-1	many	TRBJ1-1	TGTGCCAGCACCGAACAGGATACTGAAGCTTTCTTT	CASTEQDTEAFF
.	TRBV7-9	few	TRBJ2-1	TGTGCCAGCAGCTTAATGGGCCGGTGGCTTAACAATGAGCAGTTCTTC	CASSLMGRWLNNEQFF
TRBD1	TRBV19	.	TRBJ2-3	TGTGCCAGTAATCAGGGGGCTGGAGATACGCAGTATTTT	CASNQGAGDTQYF
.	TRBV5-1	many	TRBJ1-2	TGCTCGGCGGGGGGCATTGACTATGGCTACACCTTC	CSAGGIDYGYTF
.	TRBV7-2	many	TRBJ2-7	TGTGCCAGCAGCCCCGGAGGCCGGCGGGAGCAGTACTTC	CASSPGGRREQYF
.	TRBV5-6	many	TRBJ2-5	TGTGCCAGCAGCCCCTCCGGGGCTGGAGAGACCCAGTACTTC	CASSPSGAGETQYF
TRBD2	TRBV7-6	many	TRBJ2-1	TGTGCCAGCAGCCGTAGCGGGAGGGACAACAATGAGCAGTTCTTC	CASSRSGRDNNEQFF
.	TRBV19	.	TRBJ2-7	TGTGCCGGTAAACAGACCGCGAGCTCCTACGAGCAGTACTTC	CAGKQTASSYEQYF
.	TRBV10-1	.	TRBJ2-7	TGCGCCAGCAGTGAGTCGATGGCCTCCTACGAGCAGTACTTC	CASSESMASYEQYF
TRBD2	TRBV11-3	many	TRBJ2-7	TGTGCCAGCAGCCCCCGGGCTAGCGGCCGGACCTCCTACGAGCAGTACTTC	CASSPRASGRTSYEQYF